This T cell receptor beta chain was identified in a study of CD8 T cells in ankylosing spondylitis. CDR3 length: 13 residues. Germline V lookup: CDR1 MNHNS, CDR2 SASEGT. Deletions cut 2 bases from V and 7 bases from J, with 12 bases between. Quantitative 5'-RACE with molecular barcodes produced the TCR beta libraries. TCRdb used MiXCR to reprocess the 5' RACE reads, holding one entry per CDR3 protein. The sample shows tens of thousands of distinct CDR3 sequences, around 8.5% of them seen only once. Findings and limits, study-wide: Clones linked to disease were reported to show significant enrichment in matched ankylosing spondylitis synovial fluid. In ankylosing spondylitis blood, a motif of 7 to 9 highly homologous TCR beta variants appeared characteristic.

In its sample, this clonotype was seen many times. Its antigen is as yet unknown. This TCR came from a male donor with ankylosing spondylitis. This chain uses TRBV6-1 with TRBJ2-7; the D is unclear. Sequencing was done on a sample of blood, either unsorted or a sorted T cell fraction (not recorded which). CDR3 in amino acids: CASSEIMLGEQYF. DNA for the CDR3: TGTGCCAGCAGTGAAATTATGCTTGGGGAGCAGTACTTC.